A single sample is the source of the 3 T cell receptor beta chains below, sequenced in a study of human T cells and chemical hapten exposure. Stated time point: patch test 1, 2 weeks after DPC sensitization. Indicated treatment: therapeutic diphenylcyclopropenone sensitization with weekly scalp DPC. TCRdb redid the calling of the RACE reads with MiXCR, one entry per CDR3 protein. The sample consists of roughly 86,000 distinct CDR3 sequences, roughly a tenth of them appearing once. The material sequenced was whole blood, taken in connection with sensitization to the hapten diphenylcyclopropenone (DPC). These receptors came from a man aged 35-49 years with alopecia areata. Some clones in this sample may be carry-over from other donors' samples.

This clonotype was counted only a few times. The J gene is TRBJ2-1, the V gene TRBV29-1; 9 bases are shared with TRBD2. Germline CDR1 and CDR2: SQVTM and ANQGSEA. V gave up 6 bases and J gave up 6 bases; unmatched junction bases: 12. The length of the CDR3 is 15 residues. The CDR3 region is CSVVTSGGGVNEQFF. The DNA for the CDR3 is TGCAGCGTCGTGACTAGCGGTGGAGGGGTCAATGAGCAGTTCTTC.

This clonotype was found a few times. V is TRBV6-5 and J is TRBJ1-1, with 8 bases that match TRBD1. CDR1 is MNHEY and CDR2 is SVGAGI in the germline V gene. The V segment lost 2 bases and the J segment 2 bases; nucleotides outside the gene matches: 19. The CDR3 is 20 residues long. The CDR3 DNA is TGTGCCAGCAGTTACCCAACCGACAACAGGGGGATAATGGGTAACACTGAAGCTTTCTTT. The encoded protein is CASSYPTDNRGIMGNTEAFF.

This clonotype turned up a few times. This chain uses TRBV29-1 with TRBJ2-1; 12 nucleotides match TRBD2. Germline lookup yields CDR1 SQVTM and CDR2 ANQGSEA. This CDR3 is built from 14 residues. Unmatched junction bases numbered 7, after V lost 4 bases and J lost 9 bases. In DNA form, the CDR3 reads TGCAGCGTTGGGCTAGCGGGAGGGCCCAGTGAGCAGTTCTTC. Translation gives CSVGLAGGPSEQFF.